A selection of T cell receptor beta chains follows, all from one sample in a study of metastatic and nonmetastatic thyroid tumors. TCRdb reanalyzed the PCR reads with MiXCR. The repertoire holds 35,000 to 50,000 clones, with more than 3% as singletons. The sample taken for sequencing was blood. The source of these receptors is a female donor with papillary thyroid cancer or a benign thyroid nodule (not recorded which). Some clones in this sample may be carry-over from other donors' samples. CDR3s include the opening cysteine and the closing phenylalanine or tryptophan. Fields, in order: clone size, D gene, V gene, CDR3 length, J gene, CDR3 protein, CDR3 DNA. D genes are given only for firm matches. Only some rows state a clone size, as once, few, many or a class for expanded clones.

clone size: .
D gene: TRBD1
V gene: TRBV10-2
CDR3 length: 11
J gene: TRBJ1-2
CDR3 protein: CAIRDSLGYTF
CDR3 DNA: TGCGCCATCCGGGACAGCCTTGGCTACACCTTC

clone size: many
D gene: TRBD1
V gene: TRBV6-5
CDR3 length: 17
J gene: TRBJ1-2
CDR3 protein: CASSYLPGTALDYGYTF
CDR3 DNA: TGTGCCAGCAGTTACTTACCGGGGACAGCCCTCGACTATGGCTACACCTTC

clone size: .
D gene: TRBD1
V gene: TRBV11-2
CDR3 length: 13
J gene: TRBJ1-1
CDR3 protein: CASSHRDRDMAFF
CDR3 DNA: TGTGCCAGCAGCCACCGGGACAGGGATATGGCTTTCTTT

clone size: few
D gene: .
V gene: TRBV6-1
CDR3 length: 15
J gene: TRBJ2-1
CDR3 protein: CASSEVSGRANEQFF
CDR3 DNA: TGTGCCAGCAGTGAAGTAAGTGGCCGAGCTAATGAGCAGTTCTTC

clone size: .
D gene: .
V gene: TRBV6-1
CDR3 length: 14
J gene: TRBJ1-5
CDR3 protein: CASGVGGKDRPQHF
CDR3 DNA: TGTGCCAGCGGTGTAGGGGGTAAGGATCGGCCCCAGCATTTT

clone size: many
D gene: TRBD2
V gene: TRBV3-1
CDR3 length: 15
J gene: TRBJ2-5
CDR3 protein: CASSQGLAGVETQYF
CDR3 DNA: TGTGCCAGCAGCCAAGGGCTAGCGGGAGTAGAGACCCAGTACTTC

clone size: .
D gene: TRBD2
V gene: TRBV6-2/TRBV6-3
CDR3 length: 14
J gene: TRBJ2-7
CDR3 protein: CASISTSGGYEQYF
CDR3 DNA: TGTGCCAGCATTTCGACTAGCGGGGGTTACGAGCAGTACTTC

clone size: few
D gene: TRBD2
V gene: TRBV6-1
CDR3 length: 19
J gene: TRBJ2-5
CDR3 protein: CASREGPPTGLAEEETQYF
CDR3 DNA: TGTGCCAGCAGGGAAGGACCCCCAACTGGACTAGCGGAGGAGGAGACCCAGTACTTC

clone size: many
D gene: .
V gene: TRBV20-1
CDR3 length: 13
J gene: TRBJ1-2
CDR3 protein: CSARDEGGLGYTF
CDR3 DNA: TGCAGTGCTAGAGATGAAGGGGGGCTTGGCTACACCTTC

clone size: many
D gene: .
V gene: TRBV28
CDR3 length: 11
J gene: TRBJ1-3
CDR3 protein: CASSFRYTIYF
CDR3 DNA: TGTGCCAGCAGTTTTCGGTACACCATATATTTT

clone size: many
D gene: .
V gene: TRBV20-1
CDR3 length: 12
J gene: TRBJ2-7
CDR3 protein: CSAGRGSYEQYF
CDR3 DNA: TGCAGTGCGGGGAGAGGGTCCTACGAGCAGTACTTC

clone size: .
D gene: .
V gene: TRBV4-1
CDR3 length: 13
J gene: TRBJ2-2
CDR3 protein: CASSQENAGELFF
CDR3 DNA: TGCGCCAGCAGCCAGGAGAACGCCGGGGAGCTGTTTTTT

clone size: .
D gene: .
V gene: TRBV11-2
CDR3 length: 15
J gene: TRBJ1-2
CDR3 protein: CASSLDRSTNYGYTF
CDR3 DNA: TGTGCCAGCAGCCTAGACAGGAGCACTAACTATGGCTACACCTTC

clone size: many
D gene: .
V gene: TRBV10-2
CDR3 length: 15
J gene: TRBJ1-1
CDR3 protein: CASSEQITGGTEAFF
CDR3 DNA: TGCGCCAGCAGTGAGCAGATAACGGGGGGCACTGAAGCTTTCTTT

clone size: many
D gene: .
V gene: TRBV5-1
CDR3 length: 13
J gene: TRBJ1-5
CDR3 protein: CASSLTLNQPQHF
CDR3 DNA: TGCGCCAGCAGCTTGACCCTCAATCAGCCCCAGCATTTT

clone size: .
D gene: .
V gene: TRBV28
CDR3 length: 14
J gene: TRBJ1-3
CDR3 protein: CASSLSGAGNTIYF
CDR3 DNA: TGTGCCAGCAGTTTATCAGGGGCCGGAAACACCATATATTTT

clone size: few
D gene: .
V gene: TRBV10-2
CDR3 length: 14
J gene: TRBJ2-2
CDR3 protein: CASSESGGAGELFF
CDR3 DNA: TGCGCCAGCAGTGAGTCAGGTGGAGCCGGGGAGCTGTTTTTT

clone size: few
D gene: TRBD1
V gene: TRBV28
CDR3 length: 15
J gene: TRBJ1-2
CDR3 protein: CASSSGTGSIYGYTF
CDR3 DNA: TGTGCCAGCAGCTCCGGGACAGGCTCCATCTATGGCTACACCTTC

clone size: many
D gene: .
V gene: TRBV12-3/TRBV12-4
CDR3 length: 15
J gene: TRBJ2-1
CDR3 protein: CASSLSSGSYNEQFF
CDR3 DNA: TGTGCCAGCAGTTTATCCAGCGGCTCCTACAATGAGCAGTTCTTC